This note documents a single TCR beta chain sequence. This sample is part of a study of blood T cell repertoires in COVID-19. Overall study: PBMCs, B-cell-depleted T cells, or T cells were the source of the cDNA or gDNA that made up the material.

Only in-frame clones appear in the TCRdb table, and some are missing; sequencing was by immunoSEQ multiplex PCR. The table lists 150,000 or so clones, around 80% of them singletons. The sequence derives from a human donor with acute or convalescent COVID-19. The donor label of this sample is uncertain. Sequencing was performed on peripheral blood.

CDR3 residues: CASSPGGGVGGYTF. The CDR3 DNA follows: TGCGCCAGCAGCCCGGGCGGGGGCGTAGGAGGCTACACCTTC. V is TRBV5-1 and J is TRBJ1-2, with a tentative D call TRBD1 (6 bases). The CDR3 extends over 14 amino acids. Germline CDR1 reads SGHRS; CDR2 reads YFSETQ. Trimming took 4 bases from V and 8 from J, leaving 18 bases between them.